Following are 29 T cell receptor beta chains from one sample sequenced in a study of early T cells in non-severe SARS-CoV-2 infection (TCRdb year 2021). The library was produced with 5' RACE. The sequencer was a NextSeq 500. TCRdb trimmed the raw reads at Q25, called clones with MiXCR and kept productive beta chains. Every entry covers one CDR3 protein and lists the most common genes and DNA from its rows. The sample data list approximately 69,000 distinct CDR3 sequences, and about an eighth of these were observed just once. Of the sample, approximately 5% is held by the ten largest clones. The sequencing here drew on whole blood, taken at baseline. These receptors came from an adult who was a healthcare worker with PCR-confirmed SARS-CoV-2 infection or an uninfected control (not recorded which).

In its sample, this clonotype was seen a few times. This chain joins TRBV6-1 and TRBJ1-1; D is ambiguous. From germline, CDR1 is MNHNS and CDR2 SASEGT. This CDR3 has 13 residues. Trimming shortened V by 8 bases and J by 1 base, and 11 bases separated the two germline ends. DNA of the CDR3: TGTGCCAGCGGAGGTCTAGGGAACACTGAAGCTTTCTTT. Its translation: CASGGLGNTEAFF.

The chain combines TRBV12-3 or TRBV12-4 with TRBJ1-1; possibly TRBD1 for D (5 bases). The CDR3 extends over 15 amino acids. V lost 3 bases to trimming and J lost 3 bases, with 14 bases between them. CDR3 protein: CASSFSAGPDTEAFF. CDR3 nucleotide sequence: TGTGCCAGCAGTTTTTCGGCAGGGCCAGACACTGAAGCTTTCTTT.

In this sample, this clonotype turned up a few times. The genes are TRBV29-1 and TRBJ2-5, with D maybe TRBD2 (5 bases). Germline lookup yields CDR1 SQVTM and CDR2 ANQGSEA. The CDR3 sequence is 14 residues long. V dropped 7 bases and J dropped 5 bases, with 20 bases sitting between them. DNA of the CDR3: TGCAGCGCAGAAAGGACGTCCCGGGGTGAGACCCAGTACTTC. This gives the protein CSAERTSRGETQYF.

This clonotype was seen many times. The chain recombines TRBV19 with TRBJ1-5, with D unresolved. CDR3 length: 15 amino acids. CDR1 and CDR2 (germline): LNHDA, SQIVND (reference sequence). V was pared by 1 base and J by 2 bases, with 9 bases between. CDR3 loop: CASSIGWTGNQPQHF. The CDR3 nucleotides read TGTGCCAGTAGTATAGGGTGGACCGGCAATCAGCCCCAGCATTTT.

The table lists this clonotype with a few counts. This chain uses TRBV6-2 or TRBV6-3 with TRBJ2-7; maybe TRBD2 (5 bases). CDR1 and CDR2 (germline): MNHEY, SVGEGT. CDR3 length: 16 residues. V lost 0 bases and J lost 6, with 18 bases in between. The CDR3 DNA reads TGTGCCAGCAGTTACTCGATGGCGACTATAACCCCCGAGCAGTACTTC. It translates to CASSYSMATITPEQYF.

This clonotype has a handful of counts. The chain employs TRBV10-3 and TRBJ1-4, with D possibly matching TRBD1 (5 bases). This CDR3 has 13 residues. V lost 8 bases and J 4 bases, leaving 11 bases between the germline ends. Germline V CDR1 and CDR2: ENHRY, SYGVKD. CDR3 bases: TGTGCCATCTCGGGGCCTGATAATGAAAAACTGTTTTTT. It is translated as CAISGPDNEKLFF.

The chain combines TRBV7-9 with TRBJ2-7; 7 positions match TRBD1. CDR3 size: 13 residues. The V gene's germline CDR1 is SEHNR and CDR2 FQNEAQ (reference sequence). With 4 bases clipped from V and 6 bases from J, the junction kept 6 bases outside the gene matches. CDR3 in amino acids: CASSYIYRGEQYF. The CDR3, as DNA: TGTGCCAGCAGCTACATATACAGGGGCGAGCAGTACTTC.

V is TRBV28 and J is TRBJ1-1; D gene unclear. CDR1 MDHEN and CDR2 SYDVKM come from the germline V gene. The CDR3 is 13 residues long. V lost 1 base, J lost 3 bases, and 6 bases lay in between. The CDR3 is CASSLYPDTEAFF. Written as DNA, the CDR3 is TGTGCCAGCAGTTTATACCCGGACACTGAAGCTTTCTTT.

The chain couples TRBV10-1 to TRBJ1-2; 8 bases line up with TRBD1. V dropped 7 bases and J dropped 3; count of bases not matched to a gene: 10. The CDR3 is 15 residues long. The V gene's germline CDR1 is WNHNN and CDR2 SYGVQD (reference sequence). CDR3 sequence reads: CASMLRGRLDYGYTF. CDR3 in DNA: TGCGCCAGCATGCTCAGGGGGCGCCTCGACTATGGCTACACCTTC.

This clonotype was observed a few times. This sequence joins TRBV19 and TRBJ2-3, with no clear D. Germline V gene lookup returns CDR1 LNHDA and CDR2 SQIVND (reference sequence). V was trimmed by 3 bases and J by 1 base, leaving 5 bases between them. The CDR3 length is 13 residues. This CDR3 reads CASSIDGTDTQYF. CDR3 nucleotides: TGTGCCAGTAGTATTGACGGCACAGATACGCAGTATTTT.

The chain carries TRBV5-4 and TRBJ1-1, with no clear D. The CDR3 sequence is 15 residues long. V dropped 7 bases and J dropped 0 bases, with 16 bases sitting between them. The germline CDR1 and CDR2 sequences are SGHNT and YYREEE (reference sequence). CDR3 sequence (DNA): TGTGCCAGCGGGTTGGCAGGCCCCATGAACACTGAAGCTTTCTTT. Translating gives CASGLAGPMNTEAFF.

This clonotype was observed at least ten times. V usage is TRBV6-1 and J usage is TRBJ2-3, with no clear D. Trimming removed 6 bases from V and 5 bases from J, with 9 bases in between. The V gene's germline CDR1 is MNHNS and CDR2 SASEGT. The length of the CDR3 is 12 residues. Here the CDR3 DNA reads TGTGCCAGCAGGGACCGACTAGATACGCAGTATTTT. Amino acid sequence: CASRDRLDTQYF.

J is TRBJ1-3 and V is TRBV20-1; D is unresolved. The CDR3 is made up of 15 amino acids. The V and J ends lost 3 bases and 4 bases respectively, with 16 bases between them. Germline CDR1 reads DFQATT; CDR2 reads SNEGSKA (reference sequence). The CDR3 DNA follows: TGCAGTGCTAGCGGGGTTGCTTGGGGAGGAAACACCATATATTTT. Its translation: CSASGVAWGGNTIYF.

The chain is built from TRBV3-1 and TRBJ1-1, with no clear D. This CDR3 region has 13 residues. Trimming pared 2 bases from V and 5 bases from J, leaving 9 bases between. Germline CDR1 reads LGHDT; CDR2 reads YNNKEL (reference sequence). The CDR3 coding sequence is TGTGCCAGCAGCCAACTAGGAGGGACTGAAGCTTTCTTT. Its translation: CASSQLGGTEAFF.

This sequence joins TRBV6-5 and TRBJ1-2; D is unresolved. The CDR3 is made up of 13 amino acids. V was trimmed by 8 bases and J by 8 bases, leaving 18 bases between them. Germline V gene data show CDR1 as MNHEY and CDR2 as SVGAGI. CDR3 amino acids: CASGTGPLRGYTF. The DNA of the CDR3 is TGTGCCAGCGGTACCGGGCCGCTAAGAGGCTACACCTTC.

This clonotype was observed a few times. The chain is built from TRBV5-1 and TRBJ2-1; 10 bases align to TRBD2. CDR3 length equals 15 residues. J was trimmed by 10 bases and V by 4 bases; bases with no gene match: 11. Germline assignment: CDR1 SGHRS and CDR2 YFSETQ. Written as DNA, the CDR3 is TGCGCCAGCAGCCCCGGGAGCGGGGGGGCCAAGGAGCAGTTCTTC. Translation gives CASSPGSGGAKEQFF.

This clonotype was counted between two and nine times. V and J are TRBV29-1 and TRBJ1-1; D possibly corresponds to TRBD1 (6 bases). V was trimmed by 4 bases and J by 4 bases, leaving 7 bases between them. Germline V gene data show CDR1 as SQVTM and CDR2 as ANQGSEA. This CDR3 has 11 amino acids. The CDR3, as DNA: TGCAGCGTTGTAGGGGGCACTGAAGCTTTCTTT. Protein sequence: CSVVGGTEAFF.

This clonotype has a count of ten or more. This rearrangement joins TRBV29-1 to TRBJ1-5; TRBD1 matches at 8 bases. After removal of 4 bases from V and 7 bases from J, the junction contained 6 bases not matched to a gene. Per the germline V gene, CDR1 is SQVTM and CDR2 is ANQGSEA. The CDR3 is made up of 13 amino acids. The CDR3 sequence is CSVVLDRAQPQHF. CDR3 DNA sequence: TGCAGCGTTGTCCTGGACAGGGCCCAGCCCCAGCATTTT.

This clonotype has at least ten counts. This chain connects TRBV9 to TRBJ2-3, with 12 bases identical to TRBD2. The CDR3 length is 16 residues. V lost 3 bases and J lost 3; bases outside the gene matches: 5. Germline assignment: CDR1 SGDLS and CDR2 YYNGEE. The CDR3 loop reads CASSGAGTSGTDTQYF. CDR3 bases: TGTGCCAGCAGCGGCGCCGGGACTAGCGGGACAGATACGCAGTATTTT.

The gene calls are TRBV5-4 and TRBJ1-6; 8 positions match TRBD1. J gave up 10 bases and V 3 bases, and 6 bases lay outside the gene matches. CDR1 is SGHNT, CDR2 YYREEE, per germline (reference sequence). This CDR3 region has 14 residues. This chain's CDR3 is CASSSGQGQSPLHF. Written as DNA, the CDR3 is TGTGCCAGCAGCTCCGGACAGGGCCAGTCACCCCTCCACTTT.

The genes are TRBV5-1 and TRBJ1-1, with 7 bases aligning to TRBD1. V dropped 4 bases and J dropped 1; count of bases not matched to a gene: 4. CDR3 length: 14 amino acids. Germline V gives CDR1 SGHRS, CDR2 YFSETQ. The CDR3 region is CASSPRTGNTEAFF. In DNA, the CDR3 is TGCGCCAGCAGCCCGAGGACAGGGAACACTGAAGCTTTCTTT.

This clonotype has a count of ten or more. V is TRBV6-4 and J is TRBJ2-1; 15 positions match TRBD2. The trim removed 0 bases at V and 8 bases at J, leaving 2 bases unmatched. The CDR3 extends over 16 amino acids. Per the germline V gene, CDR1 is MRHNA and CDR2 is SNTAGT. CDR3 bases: TGTGCCAGCAGTGACTCAGGACTAGCGGGGGGGCATGAGCAGTTCTTC. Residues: CASSDSGLAGGHEQFF.

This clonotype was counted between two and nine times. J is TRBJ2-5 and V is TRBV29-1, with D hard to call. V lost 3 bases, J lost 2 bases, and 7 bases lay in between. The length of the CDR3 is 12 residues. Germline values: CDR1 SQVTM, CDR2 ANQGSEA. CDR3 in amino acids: CSVDKGQETQYF. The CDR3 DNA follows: TGCAGCGTTGATAAGGGACAAGAGACCCAGTACTTC.

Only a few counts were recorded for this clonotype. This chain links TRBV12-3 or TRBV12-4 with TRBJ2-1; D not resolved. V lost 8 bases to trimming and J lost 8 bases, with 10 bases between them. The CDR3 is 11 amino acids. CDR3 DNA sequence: TGTGCCAGCGGGCTTTTCCATGAGCAGTTCTTC. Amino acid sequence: CASGLFHEQFF.

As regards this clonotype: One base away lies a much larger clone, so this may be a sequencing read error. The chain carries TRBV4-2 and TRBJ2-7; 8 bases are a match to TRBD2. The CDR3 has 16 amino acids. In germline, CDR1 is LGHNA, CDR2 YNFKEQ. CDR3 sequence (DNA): TGTGTCAGCAGCCAAGATCCACTAGCGGTCCGGGGCGAGCAGTACTTC. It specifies CVSSQDPLAVRGEQYF.

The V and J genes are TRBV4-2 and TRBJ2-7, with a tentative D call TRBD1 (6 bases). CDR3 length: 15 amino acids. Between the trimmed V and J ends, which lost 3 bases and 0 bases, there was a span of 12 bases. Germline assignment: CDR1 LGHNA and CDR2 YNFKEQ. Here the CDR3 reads CASSQDSTSSYEQYF. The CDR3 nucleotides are TGTGCCAGCAGCCAGGACAGTACTAGCTCCTACGAGCAGTACTTC.

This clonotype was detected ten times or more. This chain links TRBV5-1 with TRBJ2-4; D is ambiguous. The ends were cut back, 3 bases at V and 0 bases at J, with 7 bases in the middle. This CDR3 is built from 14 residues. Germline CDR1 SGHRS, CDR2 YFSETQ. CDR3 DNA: TGCGCCAGCAGCTCTACCTTAGCCAAAAACATTCAGTACTTC. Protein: CASSSTLAKNIQYF. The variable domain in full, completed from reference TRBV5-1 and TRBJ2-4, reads KAGVTQTPRYLIKTRGQQVTLSCSPISGHRSVSWYQQTPGQGLQFLFEYFSETQRNKGNFPGRFSGRQFSNSRSEMNVSTLELGDSALYLCASSSTLAKNIQYFGAGTRLSVL.

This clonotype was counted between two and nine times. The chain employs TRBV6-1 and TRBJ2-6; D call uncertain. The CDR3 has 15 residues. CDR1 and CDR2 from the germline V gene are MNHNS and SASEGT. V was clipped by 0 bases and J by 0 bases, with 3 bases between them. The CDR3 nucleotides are TGTGCCAGCAGTGAAGCCCGCTCTGGGGCCAACGTCCTGACTTTC. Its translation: CASSEARSGANVLTF.

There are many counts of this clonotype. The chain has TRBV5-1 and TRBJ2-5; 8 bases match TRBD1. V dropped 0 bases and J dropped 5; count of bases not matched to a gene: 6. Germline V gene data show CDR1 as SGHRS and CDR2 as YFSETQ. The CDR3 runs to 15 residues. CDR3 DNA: TGCGCCAGCAGCTTGGCCGCAGGGGGCGTCGAGACCCAGTACTTC. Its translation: CASSLAAGGVETQYF. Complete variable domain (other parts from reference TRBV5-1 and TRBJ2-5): KAGVTQTPRYLIKTRGQQVTLSCSPISGHRSVSWYQQTPGQGLQFLFEYFSETQRNKGNFPGRFSGRQFSNSRSEMNVSTLELGDSALYLCASSLAAGGVETQYFGPGTRLLVL.